This T cell receptor beta chain emerged from a study of blood T cell repertoires in COVID-19. Overall study context: Samples came from the United States, Italy and Spain, spanning acute and convalescent COVID-19. Sample material is recorded as cDNA or gDNA derived from T cells, B-cell-depleted T cells, or PBMCs.

Seattle's cohort entered during active infection and was followed longitudinally. Assay: immunoSEQ multiplex PCR; the TCRdb copy retains only in-frame clones and omits some. The table lists fewer than 300,000 clones, about 85% of them singletons, with roughly 0.94% in the top ten. After removal of 9 bases from V and 7 bases from J, the junction contained 10 bases not matched to a gene. The CDR3 has 13 amino acids. CDR1 and CDR2 (germline): KGHDR, SFDVKD. The sample consisted of peripheral blood. This clonotype was sampled from a human donor with COVID-19, enrolled during active disease. The donor label of this sample is uncertain. The chain uses TRBV24-1 and TRBJ1-2; 7 bases map to TRBD1. CDR3 nucleotides: TGTGCCACCCGCGGGGTCTCAGGGGGTGGCTACACCTTC. It yields the protein CATRGVSGGGYTF.